This T cell receptor (beta chain) was observed in a study of brain T cells in children with intractable seizures. Study outcomes and limitations: Absence of clones before surgery may stem from lower sequencing depth.

At least one anti-epileptic drug was given before surgery. Sequenced by immunoSEQ multiplex PCR; TCRdb stores in-frame clones only, minus some. The sample has about 41,000 clones, 90% seen once. V lost 3 bases, J lost 2 bases, and 7 bases lay in between. The V gene's germline CDR1 is KGHDR and CDR2 SFDVKD. The length of the CDR3 is 14 residues. Comment on this clone: The antigen is not known.

This specimen was peripheral blood, taken at surgery. This sequence was found in a girl aged 2 to 10 with tuberous sclerosis and intractable seizures. This chain joins TRBV24-1 and TRBJ2-1; D might be TRBD1 (5 bases). The CDR3 sequence is CATSDTGPYNEQFF. DNA of the CDR3: TGTGCCACCAGTGATACAGGTCCCTACAATGAGCAGTTCTTC.